This TCR beta chain appears in the sequencing data of a study of cytomegalovirus exposure and HLA in healthy donors. Whole-study findings and limits: A few of the chains that were CMV-associated were confirmed in vitro to be specific for CMV antigens. A later analysis linked a missense variant in DCLRE1C to the trimming of TCR beta V and J genes.

Per germline, CDR1 MGHDK and CDR2 SYGVNS. CDR3 size: 14 residues. With 2 bases removed from V and 4 bases from J, the gap between germline ends came to 11 bases. Amplification used 60 Vbeta primers and 13 Jbeta primers. Authors' analysis steps: Around 10 million of the roughly 80 million unique TCR beta chains counted in a later analysis were shared. Sequencing used immunoSEQ multiplex PCR; TCRdb keeps in-frame clones, though not all of them. That table supplies the V and J calls and clone size; D and trimming were determined from the DNA. The sample shows around 130,000 clones, roughly three quarters of them seen only once. For this clone: Its antigen is unidentified.

Sequenced: PBMCs. J is TRBJ2-5 and V is TRBV25-1, with a possible D match to TRBD2 (6 bases). The sequence came from a middle-aged woman in good health and CMV-seronegative. CDR3 coding DNA: TGTGCCAGCAGTGAAAGGGAGGCGATAGAGACCCAGTACTTC. This sequence encodes CASSEREAIETQYF.